The sequence of this TCR beta chain was determined in a study of blood T cell repertoires in COVID-19. Across the whole study: COVID-19 samples from acute and convalescent phases originated in the United States, Italy and Spain. The analysed material was cDNA or gDNA that came from T cells, B-cell-depleted T cells, or PBMCs.

Authors' processing steps: Amplifying reference gene primers gave estimates of nucleated cell counts. Clones were read by immunoSEQ multiplex PCR, and TCRdb kept only the in-frame ones, dropping some. That table supplies the V and J calls and clone size; D and trimming were determined from the DNA. The sample yields around 220,000 clones, 70% to 90% seen once. The ends were cut back, 7 bases at V and 5 bases at J, with 9 bases in the middle. The CDR3 sequence is 11 residues long. The receptor was derived from a woman in her 50s with acute or convalescent COVID-19. The genes are TRBV12-3 or TRBV12-4 and TRBJ2-7; D remains unclear. The specimen was peripheral blood. The CDR3 here is CASKEDNEQYF. The CDR3 DNA reads as TGTGCCAGCAAAGAGGATAACGAGCAGTACTTC.